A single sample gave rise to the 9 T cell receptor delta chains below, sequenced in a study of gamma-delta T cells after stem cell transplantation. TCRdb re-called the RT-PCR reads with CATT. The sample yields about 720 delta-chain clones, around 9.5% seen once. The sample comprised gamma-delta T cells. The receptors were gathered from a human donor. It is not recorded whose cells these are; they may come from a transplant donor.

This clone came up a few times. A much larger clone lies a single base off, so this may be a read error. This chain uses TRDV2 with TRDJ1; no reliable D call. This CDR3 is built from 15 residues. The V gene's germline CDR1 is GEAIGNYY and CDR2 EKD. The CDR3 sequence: CACDPLLGHTDNLIF. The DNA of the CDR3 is TGTGCCTGTGACCCCTTACTCGGTCACACCGATAACCTCATCTTT.

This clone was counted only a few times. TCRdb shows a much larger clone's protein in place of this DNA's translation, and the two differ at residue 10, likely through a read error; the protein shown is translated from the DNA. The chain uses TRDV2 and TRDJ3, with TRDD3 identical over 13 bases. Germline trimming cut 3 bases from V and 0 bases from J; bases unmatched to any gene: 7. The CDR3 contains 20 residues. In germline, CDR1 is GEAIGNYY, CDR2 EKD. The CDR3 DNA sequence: TGTGCCTGTGACCCCACTGGGGGATACGTTAGCTCCTGGGACACCCGACAGATGTTTTTC. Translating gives CACDPTGGYVSSWDTRQMFF.

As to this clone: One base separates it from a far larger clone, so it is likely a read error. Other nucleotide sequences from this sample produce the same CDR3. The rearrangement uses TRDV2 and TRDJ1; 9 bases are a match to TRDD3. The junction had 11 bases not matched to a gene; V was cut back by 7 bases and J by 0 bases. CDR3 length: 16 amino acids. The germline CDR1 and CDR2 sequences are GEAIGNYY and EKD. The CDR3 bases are TGTGCCTGCCTCCCCTTACTGGGGGAGTACACCGATAAACTCATCTTT. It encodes CACLPLLGEYTDKLIF.

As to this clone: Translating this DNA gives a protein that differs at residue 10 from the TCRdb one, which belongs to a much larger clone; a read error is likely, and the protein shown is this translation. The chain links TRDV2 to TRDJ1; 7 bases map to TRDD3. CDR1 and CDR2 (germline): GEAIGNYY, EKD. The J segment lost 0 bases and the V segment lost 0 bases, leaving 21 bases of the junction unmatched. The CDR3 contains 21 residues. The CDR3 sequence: CACDTVKTGVYGPQYTDKLIF. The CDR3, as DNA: TGTGCCTGTGACACCGTGAAAACTGGGGTATACGGCCCTCAGTACACCGATAAACTCATCTTT.

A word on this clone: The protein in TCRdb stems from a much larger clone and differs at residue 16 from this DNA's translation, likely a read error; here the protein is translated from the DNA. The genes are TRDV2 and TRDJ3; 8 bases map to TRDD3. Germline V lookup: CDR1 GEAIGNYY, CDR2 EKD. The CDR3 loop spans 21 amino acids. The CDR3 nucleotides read TGTGCCTGTGACACCGGCGGTACTGGGGGTCTAAGCTCCTGGGACGCCCGACAGATGTTTTTC. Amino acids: CACDTGGTGGLSSWDARQMFF.

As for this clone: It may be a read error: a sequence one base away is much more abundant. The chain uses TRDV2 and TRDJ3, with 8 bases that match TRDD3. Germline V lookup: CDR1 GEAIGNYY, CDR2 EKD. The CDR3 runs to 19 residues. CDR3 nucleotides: TGTGCCTGTGGCACCGTGGGGATACCAAATTCCTGGGACACCCGACAGATGTTTTTC. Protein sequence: CACGTVGIPNSWDTRQMFF.

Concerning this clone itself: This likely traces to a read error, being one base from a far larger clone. The CDR3 spells CACDPILVLGDTSTDNLIF. CDR3 DNA sequence: TGTGCCTGTGACCCCATTTTAGTACTGGGGGATACGTCCACCGATAACCTCATCTTT. The chain couples TRDV2 to TRDJ1; 13 bases are shared with TRDD3. This CDR3 comprises 19 residues. Looked up from germline, CDR1 is GEAIGNYY and CDR2 is EKD.

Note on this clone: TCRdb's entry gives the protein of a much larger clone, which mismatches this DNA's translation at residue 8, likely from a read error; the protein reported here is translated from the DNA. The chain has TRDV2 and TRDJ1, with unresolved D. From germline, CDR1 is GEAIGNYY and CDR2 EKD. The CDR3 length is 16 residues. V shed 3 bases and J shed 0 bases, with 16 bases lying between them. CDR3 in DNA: TGTGCCTGTGACGACTTAACTGAGGGACACACCGATAAACTCATCTTT. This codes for CACDDLTEGHTDKLIF.

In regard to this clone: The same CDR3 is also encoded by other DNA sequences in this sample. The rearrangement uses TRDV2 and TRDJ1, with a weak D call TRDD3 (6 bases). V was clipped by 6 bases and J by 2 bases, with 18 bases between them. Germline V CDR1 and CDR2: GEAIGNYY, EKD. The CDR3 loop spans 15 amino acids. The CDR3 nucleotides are TGTGCCTGTAACCCCCTCGTCGGGGATACCGATAAACTCATCTTT. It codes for CACNPLVGDTDKLIF.